The clone carrying this T cell receptor beta chain was observed a few times. What it binds is unknown. One end of the junction fails to match germline, which may point to a read error. This entry belongs to a study of blood T cells in healthy people across ages. Study-level results: Unknown CMV status may confound age-related changes in expanded clones. TCR beta diversity per million T cells fell roughly linearly with age. The study found more naive CD4+ cells and higher diversity in long-lived than aged donors.

The authors extracted at least 5 micrograms of total RNA per sample. Next came a second PCR, run for about 7 to 12 cycles, which used a sample-barcoded 5' primer along with a J-beta primer mix. TCRdb re-analysed the 5' RACE reads in MiXCR, keeping a single row per CDR3 protein. The table lists 1.5 million to 2 million distinct CDR3 sequences, over 25% of them singletons. CDR1 is MDHEN, CDR2 SYDVKM, per germline. This CDR3 is built from 13 residues. The clonotype was recovered from a woman aged 25 to 45 in good health. Sequenced input: blood. This rearrangement joins TRBV28 to TRBJ1-1; D is unresolved. The CDR3 loop reads CASTETGNIEAFF. As DNA, the CDR3 is TGTGCCAGCACTGAAACGGGGAACATTGAAGCTTTCTTT.